This T cell receptor beta chain was captured in a study of T cells after yellow fever vaccination. This CDR3 region has 15 residues. CDR1 LGHDT and CDR2 YNNKEL come from the germline V gene (reference sequence). Deletions cut 0 bases from V and 4 bases from J, with 11 bases between. One entry per CDR3 protein results from TCRdb running MiXCR on the 5' RACE reads. The sample yields some 420,000 distinct CDR3 sequences, around 20% seen once. This specimen was PBMCs, taken before the yellow fever booster vaccination. The chain is built from TRBV3-1 and TRBJ2-3, with TRBD1 as a possible D gene (5 bases). The sequence came from a man between 18 and 35 years old who received the YFV17D yellow fever vaccine. This CDR3 is CASSQDVARADTQYF. The CDR3 DNA reads as TGTGCCAGCAGCCAAGACGTTGCCAGGGCAGATACGCAGTATTTT.